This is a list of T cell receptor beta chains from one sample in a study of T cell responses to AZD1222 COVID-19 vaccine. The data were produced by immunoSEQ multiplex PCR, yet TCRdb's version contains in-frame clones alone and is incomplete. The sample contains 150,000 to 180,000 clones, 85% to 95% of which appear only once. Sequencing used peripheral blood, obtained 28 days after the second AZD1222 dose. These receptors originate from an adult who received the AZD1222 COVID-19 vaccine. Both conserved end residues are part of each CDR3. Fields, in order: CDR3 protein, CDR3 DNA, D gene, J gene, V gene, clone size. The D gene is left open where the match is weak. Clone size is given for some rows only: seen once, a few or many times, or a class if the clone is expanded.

CDR3 protein: CASSYRGGGGQPQHF; CDR3 DNA: TGTGCCAGCAGTTACCGCGGGGGGGGCGGTCAGCCCCAGCATTTT; D gene: -; J gene: TRBJ1-5; V gene: TRBV6-5; clone size: -
CDR3 protein: CASSVGAGTYHEQYF; CDR3 DNA: TGTGCCAGCAGCGTAGGGGCGGGGACGTACCACGAGCAGTACTTC; D gene: -; J gene: TRBJ2-7; V gene: TRBV9; clone size: -
CDR3 protein: CASSLKGYSGNTIYF; CDR3 DNA: TGTGCCAGCAGTCTCAAGGGGTACTCTGGAAACACCATATATTTT; D gene: -; J gene: TRBJ1-3; V gene: TRBV25-1; clone size: -
CDR3 protein: CSVTGATEAFF; CDR3 DNA: TGCAGTGTTACAGGGGCCACTGAAGCTTTCTTT; D gene: TRBD1; J gene: TRBJ1-1; V gene: TRBV20-1; clone size: once
CDR3 protein: CASSLAGGLPYEQYF; CDR3 DNA: TGCGCCAGCAGTCTAGCGGGGGGTTTACCCTACGAGCAGTACTTC; D gene: TRBD2; J gene: TRBJ2-7; V gene: TRBV4-1; clone size: -
CDR3 protein: CASSPTDRPSGNTIYF; CDR3 DNA: TGTGCCAGCTCACCAACAGACAGGCCTTCTGGAAACACCATATATTTT; D gene: -; J gene: TRBJ1-3; V gene: TRBV18; clone size: -
CDR3 protein: CASSSGQDSSPLHF; CDR3 DNA: TGTGCCAGCAGCTCCGGACAGGATAGCTCACCCCTCCACTTT; D gene: TRBD1; J gene: TRBJ1-6; V gene: TRBV7-6; clone size: -
CDR3 protein: CAFGKGRGTNYGYTF; CDR3 DNA: TGTGCCTTTGGAAAGGGGCGGGGAACCAACTATGGCTACACCTTC; D gene: -; J gene: TRBJ1-2; V gene: TRBV30; clone size: -
CDR3 protein: CASSYTGSGKEKLFF; CDR3 DNA: TGTGCCAGCAGCTACACAGGGTCTGGGAAGGAAAAACTGTTTTTT; D gene: -; J gene: TRBJ1-4; V gene: TRBV7-9; clone size: few
CDR3 protein: CASSIALRGRKNEQFF; CDR3 DNA: TGTGCCAGTAGTATAGCGTTGAGGGGGCGAAAAAATGAGCAGTTCTTC; D gene: TRBD1; J gene: TRBJ2-1; V gene: TRBV19; clone size: once
CDR3 protein: CASSLLGYEQYF; CDR3 DNA: TGCGCCAGCAGCTTGTTAGGCTACGAGCAGTACTTC; D gene: -; J gene: TRBJ2-7; V gene: TRBV5-1; clone size: -
CDR3 protein: CASSPTSTTGELFF; CDR3 DNA: TGTGCCAGCAGCCCGACTTCGACCACCGGGGAGCTGTTTTTT; D gene: -; J gene: TRBJ2-2; V gene: TRBV11-2; clone size: -
CDR3 protein: CASSVGGREGSLVW; CDR3 DNA: TGTGCCAGCAGCGTAGGAGGACGCGAGGGCTCCTTAGTTTGG; D gene: -; J gene: TRBJ2-2; V gene: TRBV9; clone size: -
CDR3 protein: CSVGVRSSYEQYF; CDR3 DNA: TGCAGCGTTGGCGTCAGGAGCTCCTACGAGCAGTACTTC; D gene: -; J gene: TRBJ2-7; V gene: TRBV29-1; clone size: -
CDR3 protein: CASSLIPGQGAGTYNEQFF; CDR3 DNA: TGTGCCAGCTCACTTATCCCGGGACAGGGGGCGGGTACCTACAATGAGCAGTTCTTC; D gene: TRBD1; J gene: TRBJ2-1; V gene: TRBV18; clone size: -
CDR3 protein: CASSDQGRVNTEAFF; CDR3 DNA: TGTGCCAGCAGTGACCAGGGTCGGGTGAACACTGAAGCTTTCTTT; D gene: -; J gene: TRBJ1-1; V gene: TRBV6-1; clone size: -
CDR3 protein: CSVGQMGYGYTF; CDR3 DNA: TGCAGCGTCGGACAAATGGGCTATGGCTACACCTTC; D gene: -; J gene: TRBJ1-2; V gene: TRBV29-1; clone size: -
CDR3 protein: CASSLGGPPQHF; CDR3 DNA: TGTGCCAGCAGCTTAGGGGGCCCGCCCCAGCATTTT; D gene: TRBD1; J gene: TRBJ1-5; V gene: TRBV5-8; clone size: -
CDR3 protein: CASSLGNRGGLGTEAFF; CDR3 DNA: TGTGCCAGCAGCTTGGGGAACAGGGGGGGTTTAGGCACTGAAGCTTTCTTT; D gene: TRBD1; J gene: TRBJ1-1; V gene: TRBV5-8; clone size: -
CDR3 protein: CASTNHPPRGTPFYEQYF; CDR3 DNA: TGTGCCAGCACCAATCACCCACCCAGAGGGACACCTTTTTACGAGCAGTACTTC; D gene: -; J gene: TRBJ2-7; V gene: TRBV6-4; clone size: -
CDR3 protein: CASSVDGGRMNEQYF; CDR3 DNA: TGTGCCAGCAGCGTAGACGGTGGCAGGATGAACGAGCAGTACTTC; D gene: -; J gene: TRBJ2-7; V gene: TRBV9; clone size: -
CDR3 protein: CASSPGGYGYTF; CDR3 DNA: TGTGCCAGCAGCCCAGGGGGCTATGGCTACACCTTC; D gene: TRBD1; J gene: TRBJ1-2; V gene: TRBV7-8; clone size: -
CDR3 protein: CASSLGGSHAFNYGYTF; CDR3 DNA: TGTGCCAGCAGCTTAGGGGGCTCCCATGCGTTTAACTATGGCTACACCTTC; D gene: -; J gene: TRBJ1-2; V gene: TRBV7-2; clone size: -
CDR3 protein: CASSLEGYEQYF; CDR3 DNA: TGCGCCAGCAGCTTGGAAGGCTACGAGCAGTACTTC; D gene: -; J gene: TRBJ2-7; V gene: TRBV5-1; clone size: -
CDR3 protein: CASSLGSTGNQPQHF; CDR3 DNA: TGTGCCAGCAGCTTAGGGTCCACGGGCAATCAGCCCCAGCATTTT; D gene: -; J gene: TRBJ1-5; V gene: TRBV7-2; clone size: -
CDR3 protein: CASNPSGGYNQPQHF; CDR3 DNA: TGTGCCAGCAATCCCTCAGGGGGTTACAATCAGCCCCAGCATTTT; D gene: TRBD1; J gene: TRBJ1-5; V gene: TRBV28; clone size: -
CDR3 protein: CASSLAILAGRYNEQFF; CDR3 DNA: TGTGCCAGCAGCTTAGCGATACTAGCGGGACGATACAATGAGCAGTTCTTC; D gene: TRBD2; J gene: TRBJ2-1; V gene: TRBV7-2; clone size: -
CDR3 protein: CATSDPRTAQETQYF; CDR3 DNA: TGTGCCACCAGTGATCCGCGGACAGCTCAAGAGACCCAGTACTTC; D gene: -; J gene: TRBJ2-5; V gene: TRBV24-1; clone size: -
CDR3 protein: CASSLPRGAGGGYTF; CDR3 DNA: TGTGCCAGCAGCTTGCCCCGGGGTGCAGGGGGAGGCTACACCTTC; D gene: TRBD1; J gene: TRBJ1-2; V gene: TRBV5-6; clone size: -
CDR3 protein: CASSPGLAGAWDTQYF; CDR3 DNA: TGTGCCAGCTCACCGGGACTAGCGGGAGCATGGGATACGCAGTATTTT; D gene: TRBD2; J gene: TRBJ2-3; V gene: TRBV18; clone size: -
CDR3 protein: CASRDNLEETQYF; CDR3 DNA: TGTGCCAGCCGGGACAATTTAGAAGAGACCCAGTACTTC; D gene: -; J gene: TRBJ2-5; V gene: TRBV6-5; clone size: -
CDR3 protein: CASSIESVAAFNEKLFF; CDR3 DNA: TGTGCCAGTAGTATAGAAAGTGTGGCAGCTTTTAATGAAAAACTGTTTTTT; D gene: -; J gene: TRBJ1-4; V gene: TRBV19; clone size: -
CDR3 protein: CASSLSTGDTEAFF; CDR3 DNA: TGTGCCAGCAGTTTATCGACAGGGGACACTGAAGCTTTCTTT; D gene: TRBD1; J gene: TRBJ1-1; V gene: TRBV28; clone size: -
CDR3 protein: CASSENSYQPQHF; CDR3 DNA: TGCGCCAGCAGTGAGAACAGTTATCAGCCCCAGCATTTT; D gene: -; J gene: TRBJ1-5; V gene: TRBV10-2; clone size: -
CDR3 protein: CASSKVYTEAFF; CDR3 DNA: TGTGCCAGCAGTAAGGTTTACACTGAAGCTTTCTTT; D gene: -; J gene: TRBJ1-1; V gene: TRBV12-3/TRBV12-4; clone size: few
CDR3 protein: CATSDLGYEQYF; CDR3 DNA: TGTGCCACCAGTGATTTGGGCTACGAGCAGTACTTC; D gene: -; J gene: TRBJ2-7; V gene: TRBV24-1; clone size: -
CDR3 protein: CATSRGGQGARNSPLHF; CDR3 DNA: TGTGCCACCAGCAGAGGGGGACAGGGGGCGCGAAATTCACCCCTCCACTTT; D gene: TRBD1; J gene: TRBJ1-6; V gene: TRBV15; clone size: few
CDR3 protein: CASSGLTENSPLHF; CDR3 DNA: TGTGCCAGCAGTGGTTTGACAGAGAATTCACCCCTCCACTTT; D gene: -; J gene: TRBJ1-6; V gene: TRBV25-1; clone size: once
CDR3 protein: CASSVPPGEQYF; CDR3 DNA: TGTGCCAGCAGCGTGCCCCCGGGGGAGCAGTACTTC; D gene: -; J gene: TRBJ2-7; V gene: TRBV5-4; clone size: -
CDR3 protein: CASSLGQMRSNQPQHF; CDR3 DNA: TGTGCCAGCAGCCTAGGACAGATGAGGAGCAATCAGCCCCAGCATTTT; D gene: -; J gene: TRBJ1-5; V gene: TRBV5-5; clone size: -
CDR3 protein: CASSRQGNQPQHF; CDR3 DNA: TGTGCCAGCAGCCGACAGGGCAATCAGCCCCAGCATTTT; D gene: -; J gene: TRBJ1-5; V gene: TRBV7-9; clone size: -
CDR3 protein: CASSIAEHQPQHF; CDR3 DNA: TGTGCCAGCAGTATCGCAGAGCATCAGCCCCAGCATTTT; D gene: -; J gene: TRBJ1-5; V gene: TRBV6-4; clone size: -
CDR3 protein: CASSSWFGSSYEQYF; CDR3 DNA: TGTGCCAGCAGCTCTTGGTTTGGGTCCTCCTACGAGCAGTACTTC; D gene: -; J gene: TRBJ2-7; V gene: TRBV11-2; clone size: -
CDR3 protein: CASRADRGRGYTF; CDR3 DNA: TGTGCCAGCAGGGCAGACAGGGGGCGAGGCTACACCTTC; D gene: TRBD1; J gene: TRBJ1-2; V gene: TRBV28; clone size: -
CDR3 protein: CASRLEAGGYEQYF; CDR3 DNA: TGTGCCAGCAGGTTAGAGGCGGGAGGCTACGAGCAGTACTTC; D gene: TRBD2; J gene: TRBJ2-7; V gene: TRBV7-3; clone size: -
CDR3 protein: CASKDVRGDIYEQYF; CDR3 DNA: TGTGCCAGTAAAGATGTCCGGGGGGATATCTACGAGCAGTACTTC; D gene: TRBD2; J gene: TRBJ2-7; V gene: TRBV19; clone size: -
CDR3 protein: CASSLSGVSEAFF; CDR3 DNA: TGTGCCAGCAGCTTATCGGGGGTGTCCGAAGCTTTCTTT; D gene: -; J gene: TRBJ1-1; V gene: TRBV7-9; clone size: -